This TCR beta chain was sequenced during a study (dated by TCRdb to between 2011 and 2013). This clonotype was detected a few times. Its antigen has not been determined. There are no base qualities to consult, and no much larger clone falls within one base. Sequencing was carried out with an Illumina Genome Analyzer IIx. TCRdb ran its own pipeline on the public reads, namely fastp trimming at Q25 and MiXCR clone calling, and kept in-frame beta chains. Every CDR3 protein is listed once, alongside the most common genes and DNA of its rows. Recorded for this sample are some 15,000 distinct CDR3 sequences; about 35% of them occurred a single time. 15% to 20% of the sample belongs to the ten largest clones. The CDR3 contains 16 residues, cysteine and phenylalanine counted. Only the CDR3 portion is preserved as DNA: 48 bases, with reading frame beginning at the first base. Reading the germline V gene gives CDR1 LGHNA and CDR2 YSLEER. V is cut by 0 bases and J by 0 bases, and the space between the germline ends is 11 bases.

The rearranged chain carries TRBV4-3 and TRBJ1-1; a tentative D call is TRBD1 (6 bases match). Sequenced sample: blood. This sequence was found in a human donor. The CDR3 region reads CASSQDSGGLNTEAFF. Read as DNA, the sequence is TGCGCCAGCAGCCAAGATAGTGGGGGCCTGAACACTGAAGCTTTCTTT.